The TCR beta chain described here comes from a study of beta chain features in type 1 diabetes. The germline CDR1 and CDR2 sequences are LNHDA and SQIVND (reference sequence). V lost 7 bases to trimming and J lost 4 bases, with 10 bases between them. The CDR3 spans 12 residues. The table lists this clone with many counts. The isolated RNA, all of it, was reverse transcribed, so expressed TCRB transcripts were what got sequenced. Sequencing was performed with immunoSEQ multiplex PCR; in TCRdb, only in-frame clones are kept and a portion is missing. The sample records 150,000 to 200,000 clones, about 9.8% being singletons.

The chain carries TRBV19 and TRBJ1-1, with D tentatively TRBD1 (6 bases). This TCR was sampled from a woman aged 18-29 years in good health. Sample: central memory CD4+ T cells from blood. The CDR3 region is CASKKGVTEAFF. The CDR3 nucleotides read TGTGCCAGTAAAAAGGGGGTCACTGAAGCTTTCTTT. Full variable domain (rest looked up from reference TRBV19 and TRBJ1-1): DGGITQSPKYLFRKEGQNVTLSCEQNLNHDAMYWYRQDPGQGLRLIYYSQIVNDFQKGDIAEGYSVSREKKESFPLTVTSAQKNPTAFYLCASKKGVTEAFFGQGTRLTVV.